The sequence of this TCR beta chain was determined in a study of post-analysis software for immune sequencing data. Across the study: As for disease course, relapsing-remitting, secondary progressive and progressive-relapsing multiple sclerosis were all included. Study outcomes and limitations: There was significantly lower normalized Chao1 diversity in multiple sclerosis patients than in controls. TRBV segments more frequent in patients than in controls numbered five and included TRBV5-6, TRBV5-1 and TRBV20-1.

This clonotype has at least ten counts. The target antigen is unknown. Unique molecular identifiers were built into the TCR beta cDNA libraries. TCRdb processed the PCR reads anew with MiXCR; each CDR3 protein has one entry. The table shows approximately 460,000 distinct CDR3 sequences, with roughly 45% occurring only once. The CDR3 is 12 amino acids. The V end lost 5 bases, the J end lost 1 base, and 5 bases lay between the germline ends. The V gene's germline CDR1 is SGHVS and CDR2 FNYEAQ. This sequence was found in a girl aged 5-17 years with multiple sclerosis. This chain joins TRBV7-6 and TRBJ1-1; no clear D gene. The source material was blood. The CDR3 loop reads CASSRGNTEAFF. The DNA for the CDR3 is TGTGCCAGCAGCCGGGGGAACACTGAAGCTTTCTTT.